This T cell receptor beta chain was profiled in a study of blood T cells in healthy people across ages. About the study: The capture of about one barcoded beta molecule per two T cells was achieved by template switching. Whole-study findings and limits: Naive CD4+ cell counts and diversity both ran higher in long-lived than in aged donors.

Next came a second PCR, run for about 7 to 12 cycles, which used a sample-barcoded 5' primer along with a J-beta primer mix. TCRdb re-called the 5' RACE reads through MiXCR, storing one row per CDR3 protein. The data show 1.5 million to 2 million distinct CDR3 sequences, with roughly two fifths seen just once and under 25% held by the top ten. In this sample, this clonotype turned up many times. Antigen: not known. The CDR3 consists of 13 residues. The V gene's germline CDR1 is SQVTM and CDR2 ANQGSEA. The V end lost 6 bases, the J end lost 2 bases, and 13 bases lay between the germline ends. In terms of origin and age, donors were healthy Caucasian individuals from Russia aged about 6 to 90. Every sample yielded at least 6.5 million isolated PBMCs.

The specimen sequenced was blood. This rearrangement joins TRBV29-1 to TRBJ1-2, with D maybe TRBD1 (5 bases). This TCR was recovered from a human donor in good health. CDR3 protein: CSVAPTENYGYTF. Here the CDR3 DNA reads TGCAGCGTCGCCCCGACAGAGAACTATGGCTACACCTTC.